This TCR beta chain was obtained from a study of OX40 agonist ivuxolimab in advanced cancers. Study outcomes and limitations: What antigens the expanded peripheral T cells recognized was never established. The average count of expanded clones was higher among CD8+ T cells than among CD4+. Clonal expansion by week 6 occurred in CD4+ and CD8+ blood T cells (at 0.1 to 3.0 mg/kg).

On this clone itself: Its antigen is unknown.

The repertoire was sequenced with immunoSEQ multiplex PCR; TCRdb's copy has only in-frame clones and lacks some. The sample includes about 69,000 clones, roughly 87% seen only once; the top ten take under 3.5%. The CDR3 spans 14 residues. V was clipped by 3 bases and J by 7 bases, with 15 bases between them. Germline assignment: CDR1 SGHTA and CDR2 FQGNSA. The chain has TRBV7-2 and TRBJ1-2; TRBD1 is a possible D gene (6 bases). The sequenced sample was CD4+ or CD8+ T cells sorted from blood, obtained in a trial of the OX40 agonist ivuxolimab. This TCR derives from an adult with an advanced solid tumor such as melanoma, head and neck, liver or kidney cancer. The chain's CDR3 is CASSFPGGSAGYTF. Written as DNA, the CDR3 is TGTGCCAGCAGCTTTCCGGGGGGCTCGGCTGGCTACACCTTC.